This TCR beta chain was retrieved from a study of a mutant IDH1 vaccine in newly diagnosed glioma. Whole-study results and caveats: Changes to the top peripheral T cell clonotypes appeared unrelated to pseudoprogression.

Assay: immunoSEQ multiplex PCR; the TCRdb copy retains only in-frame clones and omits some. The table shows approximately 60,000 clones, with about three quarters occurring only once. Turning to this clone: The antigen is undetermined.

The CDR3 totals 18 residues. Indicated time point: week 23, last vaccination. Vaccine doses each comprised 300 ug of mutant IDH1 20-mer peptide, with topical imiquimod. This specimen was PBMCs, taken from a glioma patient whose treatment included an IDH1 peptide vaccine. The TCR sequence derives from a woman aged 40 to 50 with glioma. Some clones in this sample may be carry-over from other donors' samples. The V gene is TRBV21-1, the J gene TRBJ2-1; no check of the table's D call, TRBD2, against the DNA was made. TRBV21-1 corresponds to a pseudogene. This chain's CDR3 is CASSKAPGTSGGANEQFF. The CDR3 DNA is TGTGCCAGCAGCAAAGCCCCCGGGACTAGCGGGGGGGCCAATGAGCAGTTCTTC.